This paragraph reports one TCR beta chain. The antigen is undetermined. This sample is drawn from a study of T cell responses to AZD1222 COVID-19 vaccine. V lost 4 bases and J 2 bases, leaving 7 bases between the germline ends. This CDR3 has 13 amino acids. Germline V CDR1 and CDR2: SGHDT, YYEEEE. Study conclusions and caveats: Nearly half of spike-specific TCRs reportedly go after variant regions that carry no mutations.

The protocol was immunoSEQ multiplex PCR, while the TCRdb copy is restricted to in-frame clones and leaves out a portion. Here the sample spans roughly 170,000 clones, around 88% being singletons. The sequence derives from an adult in good health. The chain uses TRBV5-6 and TRBJ2-1; D gene unclear. Sequencing used peripheral blood, obtained on day 0 of AZD1222 vaccination. CDR3 sequence reads: CASSGAAYNEQFF. The CDR3 bases are TGTGCCAGCAGCGGCGCGGCCTACAATGAGCAGTTCTTC. The full variable domain, completed using reference TRBV5-6 and TRBJ2-1, is DAGVTQSPTHLIKTRGQQVTLRCSPKSGHDTVSWYQQALGQGPQFIFQYYEEEERQRGNFPDRFSGHQFPNYSSELNVNALLLGDSALYLCASSGAAYNEQFFGPGTRLTVL.